This T cell receptor beta chain was retrieved from a study of beta chain features in type 1 diabetes. Notes on the study in general: It was possible that PCR favored shorter templates, equally so in patients and controls.

Expressed TCRB transcripts were sequenced, since all the RNA that had been isolated was reverse transcribed. Sequenced by immunoSEQ multiplex PCR; TCRdb stores in-frame clones only, minus some. The data hold 120,000 to 150,000 clones, with roughly 10% observed a single time. This clone was seen at least ten times. The antigen is undetermined. Trimming pared 1 base from V and 5 bases from J, leaving 14 bases between. CDR1 and CDR2 (germline): SEHNR, FQNEAQ (reference sequence). The CDR3 is 15 residues long. The specimen sequenced was naive CD4+ T cells from blood. The chain recombines TRBV7-9 with TRBJ2-5, with D tentatively TRBD2 (6 bases). The TCR originated in a man between 18 and 29 years old in good health. CDR3 bases: TGTGCCAGCAGCTTAGGCGGGACCCTCGGGGAGACCCAGTACTTC. Amino acids: CASSLGGTLGETQYF.